This T cell receptor (beta chain) is from a study of beta chain features in type 1 diabetes. Study-level results: The naive, central memory and Treg TCRB repertoires looked more alike in patients than they did in healthy donors. In all four CD4+ subsets, TCRB CDR3 length was significantly, moderately reduced in type 1 diabetes.

Every isolated RNA sample was fully reverse transcribed, so sequencing captured expressed TCRB transcripts. Naive, central memory and regulatory T cell samples yielded about 3.57 million reads on average. The method was immunoSEQ multiplex PCR; TCRdb's version includes in-frame clones alone and lacks a portion of them. Of 60,000 or so clones detected, around half appear once; the ten largest clones hold around 2.7%. Comment on this clone: The antigen is not known.

Sequencing was carried out using Tregs from blood. The origin of this receptor is a woman aged 40 to 50 with type 1 diabetes.

For the CDR3, the DNA is TGTGCCAGCAGTGCCGGGGATCAGCCCCAGCATTTT. It specifies CASSAGDQPQHF. The rearrangement links TRBV6-6 to TRBJ1-5; D remains unclear. Germline V gene lookup returns CDR1 MNHNY and CDR2 SVGAGI (reference sequence). This CDR3 has 12 residues. V was cut by 5 bases and J by 5 bases, with 7 bases left in between.